This TCR beta chain was documented in a study of T cells in Graves' hyperthyroidism and ophthalmopathy. Amplification yielded TCR beta CDR3 regions, with RNA transcripts as the source. The HTBI primer set served for first-round RT-PCR of the TCR CDR3. Using its own MiXCR run on the multiplex PCR reads, TCRdb lists one record per CDR3 protein. This table has almost 600,000 distinct CDR3 sequences, roughly 13% appearing once. Study-level findings and limits: Ophthalmopathy was told apart from stable hyperthyroidism by a 13 V-J model.

This clonotype was seen many times. Antigen: not known. The specimen was blood. This receptor was obtained from a woman aged 25 to 39 with Graves' hyperthyroidism that later progressed to Graves' ophthalmopathy.

The CDR3 region is CSAREDWSQFF. The CDR3 DNA sequence: TGCAGTGCTAGGGAGGACTGGTCTCAGTTCTTC. The chain employs TRBV20-1 and TRBJ2-1; tentatively, D is TRBD2 (5 bases). Per the germline V gene, CDR1 is DFQATT and CDR2 is SNEGSKA (reference sequence). The CDR3 contains 11 residues. Trimming cost V 3 bases and J 13 bases, with 13 bases left between them.